Listed below are T cell receptor beta chains from one sample, sequenced in a study of T cell responses to AZD1222 COVID-19 vaccine. TCRdb keeps only in-frame clones here, not all; method: immunoSEQ multiplex PCR. The sample shows some 190,000 clones, roughly nine tenths of them seen only once. The specimen comprised peripheral blood, sampled 28 days after the second AZD1222 dose. Receptor source: an adult who received the AZD1222 COVID-19 vaccine. CDR3s include the opening cysteine and the closing phenylalanine or tryptophan. The D gene is left open where the match is weak. Size tells how often a clone was seen (once, few, many) or the class of an expanded clone, and some rows leave it out.

v_gene: TRBV18
d_gene: -
abundance: once
j_gene: TRBJ1-1
CDR3aa: CASSPDRRTEAFF
CDR3nt: TGTGCCAGCTCACCCGACAGGAGAACTGAAGCTTTCTTT

v_gene: TRBV6-2/TRBV6-3
d_gene: -
abundance: -
j_gene: TRBJ2-7
CDR3aa: CASSRQTTYEQYF
CDR3nt: TGTGCCAGCAGCAGACAGACAACCTACGAGCAGTACTTC

v_gene: TRBV10-3
d_gene: -
abundance: -
j_gene: TRBJ1-5
CDR3aa: CAISEDTSNQPQHF
CDR3nt: TGTGCCATCAGTGAGGACACGAGCAATCAGCCCCAGCATTTT

v_gene: TRBV7-9
d_gene: -
abundance: -
j_gene: TRBJ1-1
CDR3aa: CASSLIGATEAFF
CDR3nt: TGTGCCAGCAGCTTAATTGGGGCCACTGAAGCTTTCTTT

v_gene: TRBV29-1
d_gene: -
abundance: -
j_gene: TRBJ2-5
CDR3aa: CSVLSSPALETQYF
CDR3nt: TGCAGCGTCCTCTCCTCTCCTGCTTTGGAGACCCAGTACTTC

v_gene: TRBV18
d_gene: TRBD1
abundance: -
j_gene: TRBJ2-7
CDR3aa: CASSPLRDRVEQYF
CDR3nt: TGTGCCAGCTCACCACTTCGGGACAGGGTCGAGCAGTACTTC

v_gene: TRBV7-8
d_gene: -
abundance: -
j_gene: TRBJ2-1
CDR3aa: CASSLAGASYNEQFF
CDR3nt: TGTGCCAGCAGCTTAGCCGGCGCCTCCTACAATGAGCAGTTCTTC

v_gene: TRBV27
d_gene: TRBD1
abundance: -
j_gene: TRBJ1-4
CDR3aa: CASSLRPGQPVKNEKLFF
CDR3nt: TGTGCCAGCAGTTTACGCCCGGGACAGCCAGTAAAAAATGAAAAACTGTTTTTT

v_gene: TRBV5-1
d_gene: TRBD1
abundance: -
j_gene: TRBJ1-1
CDR3aa: CASSQNTDRPGTEAFF
CDR3nt: TGCGCCAGCAGCCAGAATACGGACAGGCCGGGGACTGAAGCTTTCTTT

v_gene: TRBV2
d_gene: TRBD2
abundance: -
j_gene: TRBJ2-1
CDR3aa: CASSSGTREFF
CDR3nt: TGTGCCAGCAGTTCCGGGACTAGAGAGTTCTTC

v_gene: TRBV27
d_gene: -
abundance: many
j_gene: TRBJ2-1
CDR3aa: CASSLMVGNEQFF
CDR3nt: TGTGCCAGCAGTTTAATGGTCGGCAATGAGCAGTTCTTC

v_gene: TRBV5-4
d_gene: TRBD1
abundance: -
j_gene: TRBJ2-7
CDR3aa: CASSPATGDGEQYF
CDR3nt: TGTGCCAGCAGCCCAGCGACAGGGGACGGCGAGCAGTACTTC

v_gene: TRBV6-5
d_gene: -
abundance: -
j_gene: TRBJ1-4
CDR3aa: CASSPGLTNEKLFF
CDR3nt: TGTGCCAGCAGCCCAGGACTTACTAATGAAAAACTGTTTTTT

v_gene: TRBV4-1
d_gene: TRBD2
abundance: -
j_gene: TRBJ2-3
CDR3aa: CASSQRIIQREVADTQYF
CDR3nt: TGCGCCAGCAGCCAAAGAATAATTCAACGGGAGGTCGCAGATACGCAGTATTTT

v_gene: TRBV2
d_gene: -
abundance: -
j_gene: TRBJ1-2
CDR3aa: CASSEETNYGYTF
CDR3nt: TGTGCCAGCAGTGAGGAGACCAACTATGGCTACACCTTC

v_gene: TRBV27
d_gene: -
abundance: -
j_gene: TRBJ1-3
CDR3aa: CASSPGGGAVGNTIYF
CDR3nt: TGTGCCAGCAGTCCAGGAGGGGGGGCAGTTGGAAACACCATATATTTT

v_gene: TRBV7-2
d_gene: -
abundance: -
j_gene: TRBJ1-5
CDR3aa: CASSLTRGKNQPQHF
CDR3nt: TGTGCCAGCAGCTTAACCCGGGGCAAGAATCAGCCCCAGCATTTT

v_gene: TRBV7-9
d_gene: -
abundance: -
j_gene: TRBJ2-7
CDR3aa: CASSLWQGGTYEQYF
CDR3nt: TGTGCCAGCAGCCTGTGGCAGGGTGGAACCTACGAGCAGTACTTC

v_gene: TRBV5-6
d_gene: -
abundance: -
j_gene: TRBJ1-3
CDR3aa: CASSLGRQLSGNTIYF
CDR3nt: TGTGCCAGCAGCTTGGGACGTCAACTCTCTGGAAACACCATATATTTT

v_gene: TRBV19
d_gene: -
abundance: once
j_gene: TRBJ2-2
CDR3aa: CASSGSNTGELFF
CDR3nt: TGTGCCAGTAGCGGGAGTAACACCGGGGAGCTGTTTTTT

v_gene: TRBV7-3
d_gene: TRBD1
abundance: once
j_gene: TRBJ1-2
CDR3aa: CASSSTGQGLGGYTF
CDR3nt: TGTGCCAGCAGCTCAACCGGACAGGGGCTGGGTGGCTACACCTTC

v_gene: TRBV2
d_gene: -
abundance: once
j_gene: TRBJ2-3
CDR3aa: CASSVFWSGSGTDTQYF
CDR3nt: TGTGCCAGCAGTGTGTTCTGGTCGGGTTCAGGCACAGATACGCAGTATTTT

v_gene: TRBV30
d_gene: -
abundance: -
j_gene: TRBJ1-3
CDR3aa: CAWGTTGNTIYF
CDR3nt: TGTGCCTGGGGGACAACTGGAAACACCATATATTTT

v_gene: TRBV19
d_gene: TRBD1
abundance: once
j_gene: TRBJ1-6
CDR3aa: CASRTGTYNSPLHF
CDR3nt: TGTGCCAGTAGGACAGGGACTTATAATTCACCCCTCCACTTT

v_gene: TRBV7-9
d_gene: -
abundance: -
j_gene: TRBJ1-3
CDR3aa: CASSRTVFSGNTIYF
CDR3nt: TGTGCCAGCAGCAGGACGGTCTTCTCTGGAAACACCATATATTTT

v_gene: TRBV5-1
d_gene: -
abundance: once
j_gene: TRBJ1-4
CDR3aa: CASSPSGATNEKLFF
CDR3nt: TGCGCCAGCAGCCCCTCGGGGGCAACTAATGAAAAACTGTTTTTT

v_gene: TRBV5-1
d_gene: -
abundance: -
j_gene: TRBJ2-7
CDR3aa: CASTKSGWLLVYEQYF
CDR3nt: TGCGCCAGCACAAAGTCCGGATGGTTGCTTGTGTACGAGCAGTACTTC

v_gene: TRBV7-9
d_gene: TRBD1
abundance: once
j_gene: TRBJ1-6
CDR3aa: CASSFGTGPSPLHF
CDR3nt: TGTGCCAGCAGCTTCGGGACAGGGCCTTCACCCCTCCACTTT

v_gene: TRBV6-5
d_gene: TRBD1
abundance: -
j_gene: TRBJ1-4
CDR3aa: CASNHRGRDEKLFF
CDR3nt: TGTGCCAGCAATCACAGGGGGCGGGATGAAAAACTGTTTTTT

v_gene: TRBV6-2/TRBV6-3
d_gene: -
abundance: -
j_gene: TRBJ2-5
CDR3aa: CASSRGGATQETQYF
CDR3nt: TGTGCCAGCAGTCGTGGCGGGGCCACCCAAGAGACCCAGTACTTC

v_gene: TRBV6-5
d_gene: -
abundance: -
j_gene: TRBJ2-3
CDR3aa: CASSLAPPRAQYF
CDR3nt: TGTGCCAGCAGCCTAGCGCCTCCCAGGGCGCAGTATTTT

v_gene: TRBV7-8
d_gene: TRBD1
abundance: -
j_gene: TRBJ2-7
CDR3aa: CASSLDTDWDRAYEQYF
CDR3nt: TGTGCCAGCAGCTTAGATACCGACTGGGACAGGGCCTACGAGCAGTACTTC

v_gene: TRBV6-2/TRBV6-3
d_gene: TRBD1
abundance: -
j_gene: TRBJ1-2
CDR3aa: CASSYLTGRYGYTF
CDR3nt: TGTGCCAGCAGTTACTTGACAGGGAGGTATGGCTACACCTTC

v_gene: TRBV19
d_gene: -
abundance: -
j_gene: TRBJ2-3
CDR3aa: CASSIGTGDTQYF
CDR3nt: TGTGCCAGTAGTATAGGGACGGGAGATACGCAGTATTTT

v_gene: TRBV3-1/TRBV3-2
d_gene: -
abundance: -
j_gene: TRBJ1-4
CDR3aa: CASSPPGATNEKLFF
CDR3nt: TGTGCCAGCAGCCCTCCCGGAGCGACTAATGAAAAACTGTTTTTT

v_gene: TRBV18
d_gene: -
abundance: once
j_gene: TRBJ1-3
CDR3aa: CASSPGTTASGNTIYF
CDR3nt: TGTGCCAGCTCCCCCGGTACGACAGCCTCTGGAAACACCATATATTTT

v_gene: TRBV6-2/TRBV6-3
d_gene: TRBD2
abundance: -
j_gene: TRBJ2-2
CDR3aa: CASSPMTSGVGDTGELFF
CDR3nt: TGTGCCAGCAGTCCGATGACTAGCGGGGTAGGGGACACCGGGGAGCTGTTTTTT

v_gene: TRBV19
d_gene: -
abundance: -
j_gene: TRBJ1-5
CDR3aa: CASSILDLNQPQHF
CDR3nt: TGTGCCAGTAGTATCCTCGACCTTAATCAGCCCCAGCATTTT

v_gene: TRBV4-3
d_gene: TRBD1
abundance: few
j_gene: TRBJ2-1
CDR3aa: CASSQYRGSYNEQFF
CDR3nt: TGCGCCAGCAGCCAGTACAGGGGATCCTACAATGAGCAGTTCTTC

v_gene: TRBV19
d_gene: -
abundance: -
j_gene: TRBJ1-5
CDR3aa: CASSIEGGLQPQHF
CDR3nt: TGTGCCAGTAGTATAGAGGGGGGGCTACAGCCCCAGCATTTT

v_gene: TRBV19
d_gene: -
abundance: -
j_gene: TRBJ2-7
CDR3aa: CASSFLLWDHEQYF
CDR3nt: TGTGCCAGTAGTTTCCTTCTTTGGGATCACGAGCAGTACTTC

v_gene: TRBV7-6
d_gene: -
abundance: -
j_gene: TRBJ1-5
CDR3aa: CASSSLPPRSNQPQHF
CDR3nt: TGTGCCAGCAGCTCCCTTCCGCCGCGTAGCAATCAGCCCCAGCATTTT

v_gene: TRBV6-1
d_gene: -
abundance: -
j_gene: TRBJ1-1
CDR3aa: CASSEAYGLAEAFF
CDR3nt: TGTGCCAGCAGTGAAGCGTATGGACTAGCTGAAGCTTTCTTT

v_gene: TRBV11-2
d_gene: TRBD2
abundance: -
j_gene: TRBJ2-3
CDR3aa: CASSFPRLADNRGYTQYF
CDR3nt: TGTGCCAGCAGCTTTCCCCGACTAGCGGATAATAGGGGCTATACGCAGTATTTT

v_gene: TRBV10-3
d_gene: TRBD1
abundance: -
j_gene: TRBJ1-2
CDR3aa: CAISRQGGNYGYTF
CDR3nt: TGTGCCATCAGCCGACAGGGAGGTAACTATGGCTACACCTTC

v_gene: TRBV9
d_gene: -
abundance: -
j_gene: TRBJ1-1
CDR3aa: CASSVGGLGTEAFF
CDR3nt: TGTGCCAGCAGCGTAGGGGGGCTAGGAACTGAAGCTTTCTTT

v_gene: TRBV18
d_gene: -
abundance: -
j_gene: TRBJ1-2
CDR3aa: CASSPVLEGGYTF
CDR3nt: TGTGCCAGCTCACCAGTCTTGGAGGGGGGCTACACCTTC

v_gene: TRBV6-2/TRBV6-3
d_gene: TRBD2
abundance: -
j_gene: TRBJ2-1
CDR3aa: CASSLWGGGSYNEQFF
CDR3nt: TGTGCCAGCAGCCTCTGGGGCGGGGGCTCCTACAATGAGCAGTTCTTC

v_gene: TRBV18
d_gene: TRBD1
abundance: -
j_gene: TRBJ2-1
CDR3aa: CASSPPRRTGNNEQFF
CDR3nt: TGTGCCAGCTCACCACCCCGTCGGACAGGGAACAATGAGCAGTTCTTC

v_gene: TRBV6-5
d_gene: -
abundance: once
j_gene: TRBJ1-5
CDR3aa: CASFGYSNQPQHF
CDR3nt: TGTGCCAGCTTTGGTTACAGCAATCAGCCCCAGCATTTT

v_gene: TRBV18
d_gene: -
abundance: -
j_gene: TRBJ1-3
CDR3aa: CASSPDWSGNTIYF
CDR3nt: TGTGCCAGCTCACCCGACTGGTCTGGAAACACCATATATTTT

v_gene: TRBV19
d_gene: -
abundance: few
j_gene: TRBJ1-2
CDR3aa: CASSIGAGAYGYTF
CDR3nt: TGTGCCAGTAGTATAGGGGCGGGGGCCTATGGCTACACCTTC

v_gene: TRBV7-9
d_gene: -
abundance: once
j_gene: TRBJ1-4
CDR3aa: CASSLNYVETNEKLFF
CDR3nt: TGTGCCAGCAGCTTAAACTACGTGGAAACTAATGAAAAACTGTTTTTT

v_gene: TRBV6-5
d_gene: -
abundance: -
j_gene: TRBJ2-2
CDR3aa: CASFRDGELFF
CDR3nt: TGTGCCAGCTTCAGGGACGGGGAGCTGTTTTTT

v_gene: TRBV6-5
d_gene: -
abundance: -
j_gene: TRBJ1-2
CDR3aa: CASTPTPRVGYTF
CDR3nt: TGTGCCAGCACACCTACCCCTAGGGTTGGCTACACCTTC

v_gene: TRBV29-1
d_gene: -
abundance: -
j_gene: TRBJ1-1
CDR3aa: CSGSAATEAFF
CDR3nt: TGCAGCGGGAGCGCGGCCACTGAAGCTTTCTTT

v_gene: TRBV5-1
d_gene: TRBD2
abundance: -
j_gene: TRBJ2-1
CDR3aa: CASSLGLAGRRLYNEQFF
CDR3nt: TGCGCCAGCAGCTTGGGACTAGCGGGCCGAAGGTTATACAATGAGCAGTTCTTC

v_gene: TRBV7-9
d_gene: -
abundance: -
j_gene: TRBJ2-7
CDR3aa: CASSLVHHEQYF
CDR3nt: TGTGCCAGCAGCTTAGTCCACCACGAGCAGTACTTC

v_gene: TRBV27
d_gene: TRBD2
abundance: -
j_gene: TRBJ2-1
CDR3aa: CASSEYSGTSTSEQFF
CDR3nt: TGTGCCAGCAGTGAATATTCCGGGACTAGTACTAGTGAGCAGTTCTTC